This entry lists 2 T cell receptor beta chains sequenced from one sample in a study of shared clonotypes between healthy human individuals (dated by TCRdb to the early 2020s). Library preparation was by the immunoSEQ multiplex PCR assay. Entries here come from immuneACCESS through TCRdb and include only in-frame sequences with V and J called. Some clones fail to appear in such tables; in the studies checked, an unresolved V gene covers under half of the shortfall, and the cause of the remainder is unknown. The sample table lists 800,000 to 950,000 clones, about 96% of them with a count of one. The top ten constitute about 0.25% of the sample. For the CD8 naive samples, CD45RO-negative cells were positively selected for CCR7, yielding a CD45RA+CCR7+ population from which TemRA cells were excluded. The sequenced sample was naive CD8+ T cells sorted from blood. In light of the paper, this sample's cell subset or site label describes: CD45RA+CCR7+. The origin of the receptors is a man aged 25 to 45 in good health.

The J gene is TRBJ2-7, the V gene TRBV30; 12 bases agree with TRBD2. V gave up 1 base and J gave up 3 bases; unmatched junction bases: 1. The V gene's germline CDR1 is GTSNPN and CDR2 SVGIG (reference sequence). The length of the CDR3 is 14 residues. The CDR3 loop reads CAWSGLAGVYEQYF. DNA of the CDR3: TGTGCCTGGAGTGGACTAGCGGGAGTCTACGAGCAGTACTTC.

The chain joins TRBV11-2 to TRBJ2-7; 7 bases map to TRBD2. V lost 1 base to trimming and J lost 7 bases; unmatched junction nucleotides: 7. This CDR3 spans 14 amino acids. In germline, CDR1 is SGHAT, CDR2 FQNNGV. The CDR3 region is CASSLVPAGREQYF. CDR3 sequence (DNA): TGTGCCAGCAGCTTAGTACCAGCGGGAAGGGAGCAGTACTTC. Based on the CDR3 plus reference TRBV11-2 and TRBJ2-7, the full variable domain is EAGVAQSPRYKIIEKRQSVAFWCNPISGHATLYWYQQILGQGPKLLIQFQNNGVVDDSQLPKDRFSAERLKGVDSTLKIQPAKLEDSAVYLCASSLVPAGREQYFGPGTRLTVT.